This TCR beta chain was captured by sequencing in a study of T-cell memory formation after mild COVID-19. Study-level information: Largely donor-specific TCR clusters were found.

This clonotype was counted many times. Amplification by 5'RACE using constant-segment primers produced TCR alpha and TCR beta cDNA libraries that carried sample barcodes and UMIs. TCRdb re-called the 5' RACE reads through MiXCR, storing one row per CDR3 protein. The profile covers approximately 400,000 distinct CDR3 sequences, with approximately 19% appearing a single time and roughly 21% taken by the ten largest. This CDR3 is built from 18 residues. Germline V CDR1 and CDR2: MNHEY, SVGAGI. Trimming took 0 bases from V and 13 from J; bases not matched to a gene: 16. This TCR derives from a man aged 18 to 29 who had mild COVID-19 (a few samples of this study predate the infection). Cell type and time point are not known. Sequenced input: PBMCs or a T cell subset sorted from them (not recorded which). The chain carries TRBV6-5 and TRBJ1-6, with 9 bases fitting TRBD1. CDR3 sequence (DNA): TGTGCCAGCAGTTACTCGGGGACAGGGAGTTCTTGGATTTGGCCCCTCCACTTT. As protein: CASSYSGTGSSWIWPLHF.